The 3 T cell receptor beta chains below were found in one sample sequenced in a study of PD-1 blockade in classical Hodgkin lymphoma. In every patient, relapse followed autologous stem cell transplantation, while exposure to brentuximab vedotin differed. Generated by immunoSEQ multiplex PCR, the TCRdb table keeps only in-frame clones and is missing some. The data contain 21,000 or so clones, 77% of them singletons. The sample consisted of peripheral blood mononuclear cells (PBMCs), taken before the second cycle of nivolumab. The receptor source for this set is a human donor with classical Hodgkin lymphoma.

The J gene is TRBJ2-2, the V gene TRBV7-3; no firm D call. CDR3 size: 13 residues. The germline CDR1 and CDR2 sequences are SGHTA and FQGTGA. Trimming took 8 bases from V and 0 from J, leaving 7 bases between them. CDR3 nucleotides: TGTGCCAGCGCGGAAACGAACACCGGGGAGCTGTTTTTT. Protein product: CASAETNTGELFF. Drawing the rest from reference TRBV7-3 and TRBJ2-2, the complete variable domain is GAGVSQTPSNKVTEKGKYVELRCDPISGHTALYWYRQSLGQGPEFLIYFQGTGAADDSGLPNDRFFAVRPEGSVSTLKIQRTERGDSAVYLCASAETNTGELFFGEGSRLTVL.

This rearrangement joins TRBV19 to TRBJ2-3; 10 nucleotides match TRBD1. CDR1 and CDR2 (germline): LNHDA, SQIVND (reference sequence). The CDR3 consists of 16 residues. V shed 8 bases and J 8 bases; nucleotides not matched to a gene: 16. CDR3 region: CASELTGTGVVATQYF. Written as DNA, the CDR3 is TGTGCCAGTGAACTTACGGGGACAGGGGTTGTCGCTACGCAGTATTTT.

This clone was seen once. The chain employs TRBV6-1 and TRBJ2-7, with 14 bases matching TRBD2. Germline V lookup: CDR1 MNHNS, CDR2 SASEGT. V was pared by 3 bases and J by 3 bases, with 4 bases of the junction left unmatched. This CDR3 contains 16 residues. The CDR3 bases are TGTGCCAGCAGTGACCTCGGGACTAGCGGGAGCTACGAGCAGTACTTC. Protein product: CASSDLGTSGSYEQYF.